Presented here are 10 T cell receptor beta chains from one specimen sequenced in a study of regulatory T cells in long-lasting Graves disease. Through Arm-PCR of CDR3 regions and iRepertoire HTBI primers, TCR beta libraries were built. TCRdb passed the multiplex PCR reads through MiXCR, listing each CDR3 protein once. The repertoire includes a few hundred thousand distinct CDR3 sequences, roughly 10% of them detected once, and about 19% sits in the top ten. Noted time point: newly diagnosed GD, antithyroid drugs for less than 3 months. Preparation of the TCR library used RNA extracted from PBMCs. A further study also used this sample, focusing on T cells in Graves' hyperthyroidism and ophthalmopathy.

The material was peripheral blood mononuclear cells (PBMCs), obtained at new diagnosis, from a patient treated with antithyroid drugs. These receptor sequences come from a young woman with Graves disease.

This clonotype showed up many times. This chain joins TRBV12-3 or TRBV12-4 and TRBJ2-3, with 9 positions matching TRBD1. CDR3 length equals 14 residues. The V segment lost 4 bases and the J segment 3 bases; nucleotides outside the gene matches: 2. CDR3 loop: CASSWDRETDTQYF. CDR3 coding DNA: TGTGCCAGCAGTTGGGACAGGGAAACAGATACGCAGTATTTT.

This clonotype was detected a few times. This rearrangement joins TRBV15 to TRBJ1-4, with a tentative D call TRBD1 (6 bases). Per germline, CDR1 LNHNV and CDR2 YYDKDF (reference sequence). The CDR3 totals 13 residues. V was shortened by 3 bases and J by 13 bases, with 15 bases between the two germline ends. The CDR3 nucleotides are TGTGCCACCAGCAGGCCCCGGGGGGCGGGACTGTTTTTT. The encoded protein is CATSRPRGAGLFF.

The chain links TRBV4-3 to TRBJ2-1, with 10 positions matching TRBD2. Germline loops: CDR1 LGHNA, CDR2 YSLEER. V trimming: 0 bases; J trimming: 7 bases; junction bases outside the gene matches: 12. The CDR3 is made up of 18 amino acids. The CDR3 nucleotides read TGCGCCAGCAGCCAAGATTTAGTGGATCTAGCGGGGGAGAATGAGCAGTTCTTC. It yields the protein CASSQDLVDLAGENEQFF.

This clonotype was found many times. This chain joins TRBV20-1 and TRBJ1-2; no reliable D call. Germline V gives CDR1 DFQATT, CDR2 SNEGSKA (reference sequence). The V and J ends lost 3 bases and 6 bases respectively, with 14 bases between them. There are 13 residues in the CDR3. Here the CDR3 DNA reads TGCAGTGCTAGTTCACAGCAGCACGATGGCTACACCTTC. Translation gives CSASSQQHDGYTF.

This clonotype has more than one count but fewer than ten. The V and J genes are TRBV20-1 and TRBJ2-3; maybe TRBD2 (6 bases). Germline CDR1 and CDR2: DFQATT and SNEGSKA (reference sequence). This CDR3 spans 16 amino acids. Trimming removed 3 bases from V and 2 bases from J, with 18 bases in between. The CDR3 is CSASSFWGEFTDTQYF. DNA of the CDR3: TGCAGTGCTAGTTCTTTTTGGGGGGAATTCACAGATACGCAGTATTTT.

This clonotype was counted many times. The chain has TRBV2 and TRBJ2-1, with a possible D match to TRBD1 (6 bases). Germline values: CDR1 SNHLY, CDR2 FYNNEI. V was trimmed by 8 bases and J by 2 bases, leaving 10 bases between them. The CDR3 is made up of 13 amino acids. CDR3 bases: TGTGCCAGCGCGCCAGGGGCCTACAATGAGCAGTTCTTC. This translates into CASAPGAYNEQFF.

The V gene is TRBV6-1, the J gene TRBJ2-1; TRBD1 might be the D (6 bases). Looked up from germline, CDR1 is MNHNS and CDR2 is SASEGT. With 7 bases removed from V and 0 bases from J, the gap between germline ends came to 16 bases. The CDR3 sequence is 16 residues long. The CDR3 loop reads CASTSLRDNSYNEQFF. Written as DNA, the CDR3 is TGTGCCAGCACTTCCCTCCGGGACAACTCCTACAATGAGCAGTTCTTC.

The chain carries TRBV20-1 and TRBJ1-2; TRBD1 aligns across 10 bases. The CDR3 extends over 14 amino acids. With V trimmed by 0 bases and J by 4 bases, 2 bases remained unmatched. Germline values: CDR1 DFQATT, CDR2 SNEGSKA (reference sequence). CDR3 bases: TGCAGTGCTAGAGAAGACAGGGGGCTCTATGGCTACACCTTC. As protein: CSAREDRGLYGYTF.

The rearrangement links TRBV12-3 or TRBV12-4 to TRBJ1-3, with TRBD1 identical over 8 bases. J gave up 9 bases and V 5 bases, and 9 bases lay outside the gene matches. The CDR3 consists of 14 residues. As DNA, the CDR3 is TGTGCCAGCAGTGTCGGGACAGGATTTCGCACCATATATTTT. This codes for CASSVGTGFRTIYF.

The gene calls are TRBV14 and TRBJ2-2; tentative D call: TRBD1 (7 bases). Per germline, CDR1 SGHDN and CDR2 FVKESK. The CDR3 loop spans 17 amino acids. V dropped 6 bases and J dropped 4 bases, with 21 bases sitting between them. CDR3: CASSPTGEVFVTGELFF. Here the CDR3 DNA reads TGTGCCAGCAGTCCCACAGGGGAGGTCTTTGTCACCGGGGAGCTGTTTTTT.